The 6 T cell receptor beta chains presented below share a single source sample, sequenced in a study of shared clonotypes between healthy human individuals. The assay was immunoSEQ multiplex PCR, and TCRdb's table has in-frame clones only and misses some. The table shows nearly 2 million clones, with about 95% occurring only once. It was CD45RO-negative cells, positively selected for CCR7, that made up naive CD8 cells, with terminally differentiated effector memory CD45RA+ cells excluded. Sequencing was carried out using naive CD8+ T cells sorted from blood. These receptors originate from a man younger than 35 in good health.

This sequence joins TRBV6-1 and TRBJ2-7; D possibly corresponds to TRBD1 (6 bases). CDR1 and CDR2 (germline): MNHNS, SASEGT. The CDR3 is made up of 13 amino acids. V was cut by 6 bases and J by 3 bases, with 12 bases left in between. Here the CDR3 reads CASSSGQFYEQYF. The CDR3 region has the DNA TGTGCCAGCAGCTCCGGACAGTTCTACGAGCAGTACTTC.

The J gene is TRBJ2-5, the V gene TRBV13, with 9 bases aligning to TRBD1. V shed 0 bases, J shed 1 base, and the junction held 3 bases outside the gene matches. The germline V gene encodes CDR1 PRHDT and CDR2 FYEKMQ (reference sequence). This CDR3 comprises 16 residues. CDR3 DNA: TGTGCCAGCAGCTTAGGTGGGACAGGGACCCAAGAGACCCAGTACTTC. Residues: CASSLGGTGTQETQYF.

The chain carries TRBV28 and TRBJ1-3; 9 bases are shared with TRBD1. Trimming cost V 8 bases and J 1 base; bases outside gene matches: 18. This CDR3 spans 19 amino acids. Per the germline V gene, CDR1 is MDHEN and CDR2 is SYDVKM. CDR3: CASALPTLGTGPSGNTIYF. Written as DNA, the CDR3 is TGTGCCAGCGCCCTTCCCACCCTCGGGACAGGGCCTTCTGGAAACACCATATATTTT.

The chain uses TRBV6-6 and TRBJ2-3; TRBD2 agrees at 7 bases. The CDR3 totals 12 residues. CDR1 is MNHNY and CDR2 is SVGAGI in the germline V gene (reference sequence). V dropped 7 bases and J dropped 6; count of bases not matched to a gene: 4. Here the CDR3 reads CASTLGGDTQYF. The CDR3 nucleotides read TGTGCCAGCACTCTCGGGGGGGATACGCAGTATTTT.

The chain joins TRBV9 to TRBJ2-5, with D perhaps TRBD2 (6 bases). Germline lookup yields CDR1 SGDLS and CDR2 YYNGEE. Trimming took 0 bases from V and 2 from J, leaving 11 bases between them. This CDR3 is 15 amino acids long. For the CDR3, the DNA is TGTGCCAGCAGCGTAGGCGGGGTCGTACAAGAGACCCAGTACTTC. Translated, it gives CASSVGGVVQETQYF.

The chain employs TRBV7-3 and TRBJ1-1; D remains ambiguous. Deletions cut 2 bases from V and 6 bases from J, with 13 bases between. CDR1 and CDR2 (germline): SGHTA, FQGTGA. The length of the CDR3 is 14 residues. The CDR3 reads CASSLSHITPEAFF. The CDR3, as DNA: TGTGCCAGCAGCTTATCTCATATAACACCTGAAGCTTTCTTT.